The clone carrying this TCR beta chain has only one observation. Its antigen is not known. Primers used in a second PCR of about 6 to 11 cycles were a sample-barcoded 5' primer and a J-beta primer mix. A tag from a template-switch adaptor with 12 random nucleotides marked each cDNA molecule. TCRdb ran MiXCR on the 5' RACE reads and lists one entry per CDR3 protein. The data hold approximately 940,000 distinct CDR3 sequences, with 40% to 60% observed a single time. V lost 2 bases and J 2 bases, leaving 8 bases between the germline ends. The CDR3 covers 13 residues. Germline lookup yields CDR1 SGHRS and CDR2 YFSETQ. The data belong to a study of blood T cells in healthy people across ages. Study-level results: More naive CD4+ cells and higher diversity were found in long-lived than in aged donors.

The J gene is TRBJ2-7, the V gene TRBV5-1, with D unresolved. The TCR comes from a man aged 30-40 years in good health. Input material: blood. The CDR3: CASSFASTYEQYF. The CDR3 bases are TGCGCCAGCAGCTTTGCCAGTACCTACGAGCAGTACTTC.